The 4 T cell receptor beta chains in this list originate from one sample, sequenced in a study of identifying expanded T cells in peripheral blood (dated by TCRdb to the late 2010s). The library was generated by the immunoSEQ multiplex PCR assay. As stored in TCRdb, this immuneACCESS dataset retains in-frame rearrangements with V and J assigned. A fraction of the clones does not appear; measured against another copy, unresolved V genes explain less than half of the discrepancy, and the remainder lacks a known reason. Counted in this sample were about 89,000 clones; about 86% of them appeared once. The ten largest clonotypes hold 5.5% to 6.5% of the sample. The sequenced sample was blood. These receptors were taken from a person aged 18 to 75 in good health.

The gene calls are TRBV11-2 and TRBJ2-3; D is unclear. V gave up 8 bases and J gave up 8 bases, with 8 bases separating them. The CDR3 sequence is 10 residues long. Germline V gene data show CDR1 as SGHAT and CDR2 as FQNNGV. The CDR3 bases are TGTGCCAGCCGCGGCTTTACGCAGTATTTT. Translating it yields CASRGFTQYF.

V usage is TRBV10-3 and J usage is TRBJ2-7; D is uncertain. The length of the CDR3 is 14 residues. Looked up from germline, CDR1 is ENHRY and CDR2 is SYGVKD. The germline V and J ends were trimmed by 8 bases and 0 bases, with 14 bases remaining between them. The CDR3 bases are TGTGCCATCCGTAGTGACCGAAGCTCCTACGAGCAGTACTTC. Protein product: CAIRSDRSSYEQYF.

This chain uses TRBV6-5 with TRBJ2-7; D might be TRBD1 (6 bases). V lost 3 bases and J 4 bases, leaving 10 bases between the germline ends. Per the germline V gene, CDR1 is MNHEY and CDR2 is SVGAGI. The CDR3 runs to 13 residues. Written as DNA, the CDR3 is TGTGCCAGCAGTTATGACAGGCTTTACGAGCAGTACTTC. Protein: CASSYDRLYEQYF.

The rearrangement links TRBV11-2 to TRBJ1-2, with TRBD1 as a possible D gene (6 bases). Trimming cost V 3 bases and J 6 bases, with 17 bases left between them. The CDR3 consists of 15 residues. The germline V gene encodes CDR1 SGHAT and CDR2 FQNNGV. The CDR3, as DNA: TGTGCCAGCAGCTTTACCGGGACAACCACCGATGGCTACACCTTC. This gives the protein CASSFTGTTTDGYTF.